This paragraph covers one T cell receptor (beta chain) sequence. The data derive from a study of blood T cell repertoires in COVID-19. Study in general: Acute and convalescent COVID-19 samples came from the United States, Italy and Spain. PBMCs, B-cell-depleted T cells, or T cells were the source of the cDNA or gDNA that made up the material.

Per the study methods: Amplification of reference gene primers was used by the study to estimate nucleated cell counts. Only in-frame clones appear in the TCRdb table, and some are missing; sequencing was by immunoSEQ multiplex PCR. The V and J calls and clone size were taken over from that table, and D and trimming were inferred from the DNA. The top ten hold about 0.64% of the sample, which has a few hundred thousand clones, 88% seen once. J lost 0 bases, V lost 3 bases, and 8 bases had no gene match. Germline V CDR1 and CDR2: WSHSY, SAAADI. The CDR3 is 17 amino acids. Sample: peripheral blood. The TCR originated in a human donor in a cohort sampled during active COVID-19. The rearrangement links TRBV10-2 to TRBJ2-4; 7 positions agree with TRBD2. This CDR3 reads CASSDWGGELAKNIQYF. DNA of the CDR3: TGCGCCAGCAGTGACTGGGGGGGTGAGTTAGCCAAAAACATTCAGTACTTC.